The clone carrying this T cell receptor (beta chain) was detected ten times or more. Its specificity is not known. A single record per CDR3 protein comes from TCRdb applying MiXCR to the 5' RACE reads. The sample carries some 12,000 distinct CDR3 sequences, approximately 43% recorded once. Germline lookup yields CDR1 SGHKS and CDR2 YYEKEE (reference sequence). Trimming at V came to 4 bases and at J to 4 bases, leaving 6 bases not matched to a gene. CDR3 length: 14 amino acids. These data belong to a study of T cell repertoires and leukemia-associated antigens. The sequence came from a female donor in good health. The chain couples TRBV5-5 to TRBJ2-5, with 8 bases fitting TRBD2. The sequencing sample was made of CD3+ T cells sorted from blood and cultured. CDR3 nucleotides: TGTGCCAGCAGCCGGGGGGGGGAAGGAGAGACCCAGTACTTC. Translating gives CASSRGGEGETQYF.